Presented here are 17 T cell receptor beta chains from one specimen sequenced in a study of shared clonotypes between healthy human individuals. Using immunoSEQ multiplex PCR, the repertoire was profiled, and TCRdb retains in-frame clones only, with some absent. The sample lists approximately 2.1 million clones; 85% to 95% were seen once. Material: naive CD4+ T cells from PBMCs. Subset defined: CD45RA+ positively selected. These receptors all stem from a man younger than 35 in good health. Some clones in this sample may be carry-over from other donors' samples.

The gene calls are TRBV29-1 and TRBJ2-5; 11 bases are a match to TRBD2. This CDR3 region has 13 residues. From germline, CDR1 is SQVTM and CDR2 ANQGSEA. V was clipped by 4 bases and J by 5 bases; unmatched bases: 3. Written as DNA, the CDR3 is TGCAGCGTTGCGGCTAGCGGGGGGGAGACCCAGTACTTC. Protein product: CSVAASGGETQYF.

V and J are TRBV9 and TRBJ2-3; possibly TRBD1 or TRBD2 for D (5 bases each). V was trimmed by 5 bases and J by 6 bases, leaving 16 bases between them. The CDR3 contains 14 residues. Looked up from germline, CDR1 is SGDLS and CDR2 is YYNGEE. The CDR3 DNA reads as TGTGCCAGCAGTTGGCTAGCCCCAGGGGATACGCAGTATTTT. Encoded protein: CASSWLAPGDTQYF.

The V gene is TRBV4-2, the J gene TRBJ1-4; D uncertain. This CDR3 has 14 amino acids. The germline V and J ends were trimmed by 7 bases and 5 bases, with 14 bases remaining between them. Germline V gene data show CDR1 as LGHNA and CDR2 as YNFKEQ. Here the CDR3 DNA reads TGTGCCAGCACCTCGGACCCGAAAAATGAAAAACTGTTTTTT. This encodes CASTSDPKNEKLFF.

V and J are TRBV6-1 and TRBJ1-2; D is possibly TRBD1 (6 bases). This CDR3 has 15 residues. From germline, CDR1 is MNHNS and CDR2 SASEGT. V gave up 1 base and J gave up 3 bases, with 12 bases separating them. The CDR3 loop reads CASSEDQGGDYGYTF. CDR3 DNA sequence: TGTGCCAGCAGTGAAGATCAAGGGGGGGACTATGGCTACACCTTC.

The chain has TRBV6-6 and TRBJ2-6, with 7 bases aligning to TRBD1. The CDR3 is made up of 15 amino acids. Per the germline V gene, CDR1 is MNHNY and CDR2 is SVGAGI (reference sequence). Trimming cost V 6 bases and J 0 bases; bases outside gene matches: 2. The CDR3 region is CASRGQNSGANVLTF. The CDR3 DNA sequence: TGTGCCAGCAGGGGACAGAACTCTGGGGCCAACGTCCTGACTTTC.

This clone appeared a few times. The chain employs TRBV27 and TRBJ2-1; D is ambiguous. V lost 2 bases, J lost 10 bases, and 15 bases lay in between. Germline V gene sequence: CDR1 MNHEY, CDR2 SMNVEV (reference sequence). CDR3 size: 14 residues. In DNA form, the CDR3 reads TGTGCCAGCAGTTTAAAGTGGAACATAGGAGAGCAGTTCTTC. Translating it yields CASSLKWNIGEQFF.

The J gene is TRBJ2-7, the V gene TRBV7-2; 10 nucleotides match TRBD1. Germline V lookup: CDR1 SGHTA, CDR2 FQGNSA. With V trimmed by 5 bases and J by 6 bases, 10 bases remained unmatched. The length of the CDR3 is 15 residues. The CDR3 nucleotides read TGTGCCAGCAGCATACGACAGGGGGCGCGATTCGAGCAGTACTTC. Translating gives CASSIRQGARFEQYF.

CDR3 residues: CASRSSTGFNQPQHF. CDR3 sequence (DNA): TGTGCCAGCAGATCCTCGACAGGGTTCAATCAGCCCCAGCATTTT. This rearrangement joins TRBV28 to TRBJ1-5; 7 positions agree with TRBD1. V trimming: 6 bases; J trimming: 3 bases; junction bases outside the gene matches: 8. Looked up from germline, CDR1 is MDHEN and CDR2 is SYDVKM. The CDR3 runs 15 residues.

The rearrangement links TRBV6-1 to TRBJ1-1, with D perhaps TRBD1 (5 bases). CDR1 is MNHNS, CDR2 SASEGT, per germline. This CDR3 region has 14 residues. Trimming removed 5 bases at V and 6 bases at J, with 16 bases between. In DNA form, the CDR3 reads TGTGCCAGCAGTCTGGACCGGGCGGGGGCTGAAGCTTTCTTT. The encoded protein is CASSLDRAGAEAFF.

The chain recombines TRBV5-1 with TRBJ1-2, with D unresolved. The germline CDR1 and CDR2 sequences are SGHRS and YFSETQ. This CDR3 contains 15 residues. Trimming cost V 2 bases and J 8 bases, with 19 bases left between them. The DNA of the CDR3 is TGCGCCAGCAGCTTTGGTTCAGGAATGAGCTCCGGCTACACCTTC. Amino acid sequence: CASSFGSGMSSGYTF.

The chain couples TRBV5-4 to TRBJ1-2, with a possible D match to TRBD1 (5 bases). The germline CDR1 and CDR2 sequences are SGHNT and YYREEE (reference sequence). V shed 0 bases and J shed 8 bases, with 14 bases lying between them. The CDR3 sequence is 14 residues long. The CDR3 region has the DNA TGTGCCAGCAGCTTGGCCTGGCAGGGAAGAGGCTACACCTTC. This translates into CASSLAWQGRGYTF. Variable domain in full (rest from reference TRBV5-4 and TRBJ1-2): ETGVTQSPTHLIKTRGQQVTLRCSSQSGHNTVSWYQQALGQGPQFIFQYYREEENGRGNFPPRFSGLQFPNYSSELNVNALELDDSALYLCASSLAWQGRGYTFGSGTRLTVV.

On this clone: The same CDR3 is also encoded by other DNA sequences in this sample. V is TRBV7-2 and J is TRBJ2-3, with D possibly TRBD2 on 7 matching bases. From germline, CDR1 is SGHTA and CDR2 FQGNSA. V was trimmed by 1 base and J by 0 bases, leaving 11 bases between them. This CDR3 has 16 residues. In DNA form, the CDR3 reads TGTGCCAGCAGCTTAGTTGCGGGGGCAAGCACAGATACGCAGTATTTT. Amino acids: CASSLVAGASTDTQYF.

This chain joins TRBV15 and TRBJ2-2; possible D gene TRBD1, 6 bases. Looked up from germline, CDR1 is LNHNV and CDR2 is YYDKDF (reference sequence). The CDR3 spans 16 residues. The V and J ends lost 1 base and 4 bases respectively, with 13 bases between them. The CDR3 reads CATSRALDRTTGELFF. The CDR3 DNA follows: TGTGCCACCAGCAGAGCCCTTGACAGGACCACCGGGGAGCTGTTTTTT.

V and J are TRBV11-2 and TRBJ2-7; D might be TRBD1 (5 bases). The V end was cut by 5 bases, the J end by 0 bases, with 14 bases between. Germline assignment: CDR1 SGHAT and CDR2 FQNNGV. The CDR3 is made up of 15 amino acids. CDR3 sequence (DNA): TGTGCCAGCAGCCTCGACAGAATAAACTCCTACGAGCAGTACTTC. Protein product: CASSLDRINSYEQYF.

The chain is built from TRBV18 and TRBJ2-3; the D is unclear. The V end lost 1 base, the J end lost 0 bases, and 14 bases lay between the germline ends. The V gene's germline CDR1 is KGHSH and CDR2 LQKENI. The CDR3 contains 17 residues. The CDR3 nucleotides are TGTGCCAGCTCACCACTAAAACTAACCGCTAGCACAGATACGCAGTATTTT. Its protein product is CASSPLKLTASTDTQYF.

The CDR3 bases are TGTGCCAGCAGTGAGATGGCGGGAGGCTACTACGAGCAGTACTTC. Translating it yields CASSEMAGGYYEQYF. V usage is TRBV2 and J usage is TRBJ2-7, with 8 bases that match TRBD2. CDR1 and CDR2 (germline): SNHLY, FYNNEI. The CDR3 contains 15 residues. V trimming: 3 bases; J trimming: 3 bases; junction bases outside the gene matches: 7.

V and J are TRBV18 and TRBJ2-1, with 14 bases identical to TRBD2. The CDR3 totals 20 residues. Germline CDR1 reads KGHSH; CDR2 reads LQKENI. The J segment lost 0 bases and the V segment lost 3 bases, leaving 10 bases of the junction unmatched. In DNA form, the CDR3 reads TGTGCCAGCTCACCCGAGGGACTAGCGGGGGACCCAAGCTCCTACAATGAGCAGTTCTTC. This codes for CASSPEGLAGDPSSYNEQFF.